The rows below give T cell receptor beta chains drawn from one sample of a study of T-cell memory formation after mild COVID-19. TCRdb analysed the 5' RACE reads with MiXCR anew, one entry per CDR3 protein. This sample has roughly 380,000 distinct CDR3 sequences, with around 27% found just once. The sample was PBMCs or a T cell subset sorted from them (not recorded which). The receptors stem from an adult woman who had mild COVID-19 (a few samples of this study predate the infection). Cell type and time point are not known. Each CDR3 is given with its conserved first and last residue. D genes are given only for firm matches. Size values are once, few and many counts, or a class for expanded clones, and some rows have none.

J,V,size,D,CDR3,DNA
TRBJ2-5,TRBV12-3/TRBV12-4,NA,NA,CASSLGLGYQETQYF,TGTGCCAGCAGTCTAGGGCTTGGGTACCAAGAGACCCAGTACTTC
TRBJ2-5,TRBV12-3/TRBV12-4,few,NA,CASSFNLLAQETQYF,TGTGCCAGCAGTTTTAATTTGTTGGCTCAAGAGACCCAGTACTTC
TRBJ2-4,TRBV30,NA,NA,CAWAGEDLLAKNIQYF,TGTGCCTGGGCCGGAGAGGATTTATTAGCCAAAAACATTCAGTACTTC
TRBJ1-1,TRBV7-8,NA,NA,CASRPYGFTEAFF,TGTGCCAGCAGACCCTATGGTTTCACTGAAGCTTTCTTT
TRBJ2-7,TRBV7-6,few,NA,CASSLAPQLGYEQYF,TGTGCCAGCAGCTTAGCGCCCCAGTTGGGCTACGAGCAGTACTTC
TRBJ2-3,TRBV4-3,NA,NA,CASSPGLPDTQYF,TGCGCCAGCAGCCCGGGACTTCCTGATACGCAGTATTTT
TRBJ2-1,TRBV7-6,few,TRBD2,CASSIGTSGDYNEQFF,TGTGCCAGCAGCATCGGGACTAGCGGGGACTACAATGAGCAGTTCTTC
TRBJ2-1,TRBV24-1,few,NA,CATRTFVAGWSLRRYVGYNEQFF,TGTGCCACCAGGACCTTTGTGGCGGGATGGTCCCTCCGACGATACGTGGGCTACAATGAGCAGTTCTTC
TRBJ1-1,TRBV12-3/TRBV12-4,NA,NA,CASSLMTLGNTEAFF,TGTGCCAGCAGTTTAATGACCCTTGGGAACACTGAAGCTTTCTTT
TRBJ2-7,TRBV29-1,NA,NA,CSVEDAGFSYEQYF,TGCAGCGTTGAAGACGCCGGTTTCTCCTACGAGCAGTACTTC
TRBJ2-7,TRBV5-6,few,TRBD2,CASRKTSGGPYEQYF,TGTGCCAGCAGAAAGACTAGCGGGGGTCCCTACGAGCAGTACTTC
TRBJ2-1,TRBV7-9,NA,TRBD2,CASSPNGAGGMYNEQFF,TGTGCCAGCAGCCCTAACGGGGCGGGAGGGATGTACAATGAGCAGTTCTTC
TRBJ1-5,TRBV30,NA,NA,CAWSVGSLSNQPQHF,TGTGCCTGGAGTGTAGGCTCCTTGAGCAATCAGCCCCAGCATTTT
TRBJ2-3,TRBV7-9,few,TRBD1,CASSLKGTGTDTQYF,TGTGCCAGCAGCTTAAAAGGGACAGGGACAGATACGCAGTATTTT
TRBJ1-1,TRBV30,many,TRBD1,CAWSVNRGTEAFF,TGTGCCTGGAGCGTTAACAGGGGAACTGAAGCTTTCTTT
TRBJ1-1,TRBV15,NA,NA,CATSTEVEGNTEAFF,TGTGCCACCAGCACTGAGGTTGAGGGGAACACTGAAGCTTTCTTT
TRBJ2-7,TRBV7-8,NA,TRBD1,CASSLEGQGIEQYF,TGTGCCAGCAGCTTAGAGGGACAGGGAATCGAGCAGTACTTC
TRBJ2-3,TRBV10-3,few,NA,CAISVATGAATDTQYF,TGTGCCATCAGTGTCGCGACAGGAGCAGCAACAGATACGCAGTATTTT
TRBJ1-1,TRBV5-1,few,TRBD1,CASRTTGMNTEAFF,TGCGCCAGCAGGACGACAGGGATGAACACTGAAGCTTTCTTT
TRBJ2-5,TRBV7-3,NA,NA,CASSLTPGWETQYF,TGTGCCAGCAGCTTAACGCCGGGTTGGGAGACCCAGTACTTC
TRBJ2-7,TRBV4-1,NA,TRBD1,CASSQHGQGESYEQYF,TGCGCCAGCAGCCAACATGGACAGGGCGAATCCTACGAGCAGTACTTC
TRBJ2-3,TRBV3-1,NA,NA,CASSLVGDTDTQYF,TGTGCCAGCAGCCTGGTGGGAGACACAGATACGCAGTATTTT
TRBJ2-1,TRBV20-1,NA,NA,CSAAAQARTYNEQFF,TGCAGTGCTGCGGCACAGGCCCGGACCTACAATGAGCAGTTCTTC
TRBJ2-1,TRBV7-3,NA,TRBD2,CASSRGLAGGEQFF,TGTGCCAGCAGCAGGGGACTAGCGGGAGGTGAGCAGTTCTTC
TRBJ2-7,TRBV20-1,NA,TRBD2,CSAGPGGTSYEQYF,TGCAGTGCCGGGCCGGGGGGGACCTCCTACGAGCAGTACTTC